This TCR beta chain was captured by sequencing in a study of cytomegalovirus exposure and HLA in healthy donors. Turning to the study itself: Of all 370 or so donors who were genotyped, roughly 81% belonged to the Caucasian-associated ancestry cluster.

This CDR3 comprises 14 residues. Germline V CDR1 and CDR2: PRHDT, FYEKMQ (reference sequence). V shed 6 bases and J 6 bases; nucleotides not matched to a gene: 10. PCR primers comprised 60 Vbeta and 13 Jbeta primers. Assay: immunoSEQ multiplex PCR; the TCRdb copy retains only in-frame clones and omits some. The data show around 200,000 clones, with approximately 90% seen just once and over 0.95% held by the top ten. The receptor was isolated from a young woman in good health and CMV-seronegative. The chain recombines TRBV13 with TRBJ1-2; 7 positions agree with TRBD1. Sequencing used PBMCs. CDR3 bases: TGTGCCAGCAGAAAAGGGGGCAGGAGAGATGGCTACACCTTC. It encodes CASRKGGRRDGYTF. The variable domain in full, completed from reference TRBV13 and TRBJ1-2, reads AAGVIQSPRHLIKEKRETATLKCYPIPRHDTVYWYQQGPGQDPQFLISFYEKMQSDKGSIPDRFSAQQFSDYHSELNMSSLELGDSALYFCASRKGGRRDGYTFGSGTRLTVV.